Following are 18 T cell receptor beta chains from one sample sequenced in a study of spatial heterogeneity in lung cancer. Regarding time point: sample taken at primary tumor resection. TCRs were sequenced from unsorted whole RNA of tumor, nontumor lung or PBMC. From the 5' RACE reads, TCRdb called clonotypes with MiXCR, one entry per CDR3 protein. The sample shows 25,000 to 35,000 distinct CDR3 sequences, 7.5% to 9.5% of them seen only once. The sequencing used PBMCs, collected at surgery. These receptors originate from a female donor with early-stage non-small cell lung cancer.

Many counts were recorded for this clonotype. The CDR3 sequence is CASSLVEANSPLHF. CDR3 nucleotide sequence: TGTGCCAGCAGCTTAGTGGAGGCTAATTCACCCCTCCACTTT. V and J are TRBV7-9 and TRBJ1-6; D is unclear. CDR1 is SEHNR, CDR2 FQNEAQ, per germline (reference sequence). Trimming removed 1 base at V and 6 bases at J, with 7 bases between. The CDR3 is 14 residues long.

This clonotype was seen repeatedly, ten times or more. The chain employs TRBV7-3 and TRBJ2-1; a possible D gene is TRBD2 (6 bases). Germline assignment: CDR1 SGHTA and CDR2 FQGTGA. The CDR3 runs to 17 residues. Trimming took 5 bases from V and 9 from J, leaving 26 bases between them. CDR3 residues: CASSVNGGLDPRLEQFF. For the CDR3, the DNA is TGTGCCAGCAGCGTTAACGGGGGACTGGATCCGCGTCTTGAGCAGTTCTTC.

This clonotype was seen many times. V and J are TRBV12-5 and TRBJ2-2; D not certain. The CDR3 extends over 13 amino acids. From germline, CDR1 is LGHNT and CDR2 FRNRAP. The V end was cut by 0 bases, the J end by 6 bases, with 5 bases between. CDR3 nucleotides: TGTGCTAGTGGTTTGGTCCTTCCCGGGGAGCTGTTTTTT. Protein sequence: CASGLVLPGELFF.

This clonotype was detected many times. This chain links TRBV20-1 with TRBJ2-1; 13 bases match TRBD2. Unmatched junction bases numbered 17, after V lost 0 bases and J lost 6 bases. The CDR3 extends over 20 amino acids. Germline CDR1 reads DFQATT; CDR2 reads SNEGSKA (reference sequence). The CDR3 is CSARDPGILLAGGIGNEQFF. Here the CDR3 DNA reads TGCAGTGCTAGAGATCCAGGGATATTACTAGCGGGAGGGATCGGCAATGAGCAGTTCTTC.

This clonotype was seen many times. CDR3 amino acids: CASSLGANQPQHF. CDR3 nucleotide sequence: TGTGCCAGCAGCTTGGGGGCGAATCAGCCCCAGCATTTT. The V and J genes are TRBV7-9 and TRBJ1-5; D possibly corresponds to TRBD1 (6 bases). V lost 3 bases and J 4 bases, leaving 7 bases between the germline ends. Germline V gene sequence: CDR1 SEHNR, CDR2 FQNEAQ (reference sequence). The CDR3 contains 13 residues.

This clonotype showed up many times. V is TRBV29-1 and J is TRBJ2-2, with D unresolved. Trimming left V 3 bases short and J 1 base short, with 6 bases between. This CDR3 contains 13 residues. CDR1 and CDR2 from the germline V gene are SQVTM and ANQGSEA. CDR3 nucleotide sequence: TGCAGCGTTGATAGGCAGAACACCGGGGAGCTGTTTTTT. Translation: CSVDRQNTGELFF.

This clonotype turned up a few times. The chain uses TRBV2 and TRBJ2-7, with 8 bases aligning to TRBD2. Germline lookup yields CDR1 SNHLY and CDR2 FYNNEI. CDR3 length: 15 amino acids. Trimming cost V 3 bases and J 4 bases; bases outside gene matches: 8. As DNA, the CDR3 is TGTGCCAGCAGTGATACGGGAGGGATAGCGTACGAGCAGTACTTC. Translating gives CASSDTGGIAYEQYF.

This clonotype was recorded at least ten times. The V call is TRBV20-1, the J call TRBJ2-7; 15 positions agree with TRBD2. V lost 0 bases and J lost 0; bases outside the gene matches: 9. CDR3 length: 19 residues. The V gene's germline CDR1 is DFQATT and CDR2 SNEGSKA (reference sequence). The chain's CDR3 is CSARDRGGLAGGSSYEQYF. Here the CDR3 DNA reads TGCAGTGCTAGAGATCGGGGGGGACTAGCGGGAGGAAGCTCCTACGAGCAGTACTTC.

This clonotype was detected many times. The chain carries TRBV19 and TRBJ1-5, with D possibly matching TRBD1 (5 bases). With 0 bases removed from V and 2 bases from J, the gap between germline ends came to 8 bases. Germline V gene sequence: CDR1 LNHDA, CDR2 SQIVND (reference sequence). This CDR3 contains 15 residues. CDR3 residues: CASSIDPTGNQPQHF. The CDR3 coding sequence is TGTGCCAGTAGTATAGACCCGACAGGCAATCAGCCCCAGCATTTT.

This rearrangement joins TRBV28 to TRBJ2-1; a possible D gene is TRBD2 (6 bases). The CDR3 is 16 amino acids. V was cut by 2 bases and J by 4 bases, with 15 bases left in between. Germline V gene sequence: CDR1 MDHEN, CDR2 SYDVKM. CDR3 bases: TGTGCCAGCAGTTTACGGGACTTGATAGCATACAATGAGCAGTTCTTC. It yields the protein CASSLRDLIAYNEQFF.

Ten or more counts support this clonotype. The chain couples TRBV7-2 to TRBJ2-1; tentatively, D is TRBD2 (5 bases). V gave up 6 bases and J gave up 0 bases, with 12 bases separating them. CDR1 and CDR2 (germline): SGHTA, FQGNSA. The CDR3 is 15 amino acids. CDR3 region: CASSFSASSYNEQFF. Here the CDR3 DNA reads TGTGCCAGCAGTTTTAGCGCTAGCTCCTACAATGAGCAGTTCTTC.

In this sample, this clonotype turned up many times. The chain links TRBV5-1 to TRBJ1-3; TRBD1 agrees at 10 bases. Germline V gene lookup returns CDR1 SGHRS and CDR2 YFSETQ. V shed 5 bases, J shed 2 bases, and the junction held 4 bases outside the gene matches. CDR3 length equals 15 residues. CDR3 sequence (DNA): TGCGCCAGCAGTCGTGGACAGGGGGCTGGAAACACCATATATTTT. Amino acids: CASSRGQGAGNTIYF.

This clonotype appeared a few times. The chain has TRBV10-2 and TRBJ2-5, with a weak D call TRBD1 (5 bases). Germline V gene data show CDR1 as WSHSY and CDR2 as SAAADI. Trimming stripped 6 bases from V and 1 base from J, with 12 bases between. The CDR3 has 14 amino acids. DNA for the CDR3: TGCGCCAGCAGCAGGGCAGGGCTCCAAGAGACCCAGTACTTC. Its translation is CASSRAGLQETQYF.

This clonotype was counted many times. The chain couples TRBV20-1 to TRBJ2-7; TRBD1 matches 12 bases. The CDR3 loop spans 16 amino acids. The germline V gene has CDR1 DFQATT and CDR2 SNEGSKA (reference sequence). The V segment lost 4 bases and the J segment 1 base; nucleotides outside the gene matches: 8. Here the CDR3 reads CSAKGQGASYSYEQYF. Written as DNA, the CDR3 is TGCAGTGCTAAGGGACAGGGGGCCTCATATTCCTACGAGCAGTACTTC.

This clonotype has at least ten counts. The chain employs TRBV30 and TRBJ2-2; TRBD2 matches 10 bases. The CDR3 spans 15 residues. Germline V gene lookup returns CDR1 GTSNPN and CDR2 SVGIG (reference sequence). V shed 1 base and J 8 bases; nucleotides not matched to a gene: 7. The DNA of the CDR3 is TGTGCCTGGAGTGGAAGTCTAGCGGGAGTAGGGGAGCTGTTTTTT. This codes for CAWSGSLAGVGELFF.

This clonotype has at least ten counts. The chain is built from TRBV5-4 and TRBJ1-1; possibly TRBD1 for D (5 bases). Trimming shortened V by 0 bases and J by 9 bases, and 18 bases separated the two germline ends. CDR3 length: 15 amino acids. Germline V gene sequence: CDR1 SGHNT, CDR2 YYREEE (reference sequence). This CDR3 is CASSLGGNVGTQAFF. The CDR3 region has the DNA TGTGCCAGCAGCTTGGGCGGAAATGTGGGGACGCAAGCTTTCTTT.

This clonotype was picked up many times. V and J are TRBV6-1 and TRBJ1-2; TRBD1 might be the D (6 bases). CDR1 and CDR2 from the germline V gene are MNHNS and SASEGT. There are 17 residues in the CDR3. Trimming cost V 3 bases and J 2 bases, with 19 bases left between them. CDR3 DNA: TGTGCCAGCAGTGACCCTGCTATACAGGGACGGAACTATGGCTACACCTTC. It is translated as CASSDPAIQGRNYGYTF.

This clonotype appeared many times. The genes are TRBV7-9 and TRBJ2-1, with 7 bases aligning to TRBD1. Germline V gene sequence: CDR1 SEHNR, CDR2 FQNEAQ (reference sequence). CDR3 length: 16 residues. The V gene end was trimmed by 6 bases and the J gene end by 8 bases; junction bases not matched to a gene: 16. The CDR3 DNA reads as TGTGCCAGCAGGCCCCGGCCGACAGGGTTGGTCGATGAGCAGTTCTTC. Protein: CASRPRPTGLVDEQFF.